Below, one T cell receptor beta chain is given with its context. The target of this receptor is not known. The input lacks base qualities; no much larger clone sits a single base away. Patients were selected for having adequate residual fresh-frozen tumor tissue and more than two years of available survival data. Molecular status otherwise varied across the glioblastoma patients, but none of them carried an isocitrate dehydrogenase mutation. PBMC collection took place before vaccination, two weeks after the third vaccination, and at tumor progression if progression occurred. Genomic DNA was extracted with the Qiagen DNeasy Blood extraction Kit. This sample is drawn from a study of glioma-infiltrating T cells after dendritic cell vaccination (dated by TCRdb to the mid-2010s). About the investigation overall: Of the roughly 15 glioblastoma patients in the cohort, all drawn from Phase I and II dendritic cell vaccination trials, 9 were newly diagnosed and 6 had recurrent disease. Patients received autologous tumor lysate-pulsed dendritic cell vaccination between about 2003 and 2013. The vaccine consisted of monocyte-derived dendritic cells cultured approximately seven days with IL-4 and GM-CSF, then pulsed overnight with autologous tumor lysate. Each patient got three intradermal injections of the dendritic cell vaccine, spaced at biweekly intervals, in the arm below the axilla. Tumor-infiltrating lymphocyte content was quantified and tumor and blood repertoires were compared in dendritic cell-vaccinated glioblastoma patients by deep sequencing of TCR beta CDR3 regions. Survival after dendritic cell vaccination was correlated with TCR sequencing metrics such as TIL content and the overlap between tumor and blood repertoires. Points the paper makes about the study in general: TCR clonality showed no direct relationship with survival, which suggests that a diverse polyclonal response may matter. Higher estimated pretreatment TIL content predicted longer time to progression and overall survival after dendritic cell vaccination. The TCR overlap response model with three groups was called speculative and said to need prospective validation. The cohort was small and heterogeneous, with few patients having full blood and tumor sets and even fewer initial-recurrent tumor pairs.

The immunoSEQ assay amplified TCRB CDR3 regions from roughly 2 micrograms of genomic DNA, or from all available DNA when less than that amount was available. The multiplex PCR employed 60 forward primers targeting TCR V beta segments and 13 reverse primers targeting J beta segments. Synthetic control templates were spiked into each sample at limiting dilution to estimate reads per starting template. The Illumina HiSeq System generated 87 bp sequencing reads. Per the original workflow: PCR and sequencing errors were removed by a nearest neighbor algorithm that merged closely related sequences. TCR overlap was defined as the percentage of unique tumor TCR beta sequences that were also present in the same patient's peripheral blood. What TCRdb holds here is the immuneACCESS table cut down to in-frame rearrangements. Part of the clones is not present; checked against another copy, under half of the missing clones reflect an unresolved V gene, and the others are unexplained. That table gives V, J and clone size, and the DNA gave D and trimming. The sample includes about 92,000 clones, with around 84% observed a single time. Together, the top ten hold around 14% of the sample.

From cysteine to phenylalanine, the CDR3 is 16 amino acids long. The kept DNA is CDR3 alone, 48 bases in frame from the first base. V and J are trimmed by 5 bases and 4 bases, and the gene matches miss 8 bases of the junction. Per the germline V gene, SGHTA is the CDR1 and FQGNSA is the CDR2. The source is a human donor with glioblastoma. The sample here was blood, taken before dendritic cell vaccination. The rearrangement joined TRBV7-2 to TRBJ2-2; TRBD2 agrees with 9 junctional bases. The DNA sequence reads TGTGCCAGCAGCCCTGGACTAGCGTTGGGCACCGGGGAGCTGTTTTTT. Translated, it gives CASSPGLALGTGELFF.